This T cell receptor (beta chain) derives from a study of Ad26.COV2.S vaccination and SARS-CoV-2 variants (dated by TCRdb to the early 2020s). Study-level background: Donors in the vaccine arm were drawn from COV1001, a phase I-IIa trial of Ad26.COV2.S in healthy adults that was multicentre, randomized, double-blind and placebo-controlled. Blinding of investigators to trial group allocation was maintained during experiments and outcome assessment. Dosing of Ad26.COV2.S was intramuscular, at either 5x10^10 or 1x10^11 viral particles, delivered as one shot or as two shots spaced 56 days apart. Participants in the trial were split at random into five groups of five each, receiving low-dose or high-dose Ad26.COV2.S once or twice, or else placebo on both occasions. The TCR-sequenced set comprised about 30 samples: some 19 Ad26.COV2.S vaccine recipients, 5 placebo recipients and 8 SARS-CoV-2 convalescent individuals. Sequencing of the TCRbeta repertoire served to evaluate the specificity and breadth of SARS-CoV-2-reactive T cell receptors following Ad26.COV2.S vaccination. General findings and caveats noted by the study authors: The study was not powered to compare responses between vaccine doses or regimens. Substantial breadth of spike-specific CD8+ and CD4+ T cell responses was reported after vaccination. The authors noted that the TCR breadth and depth analyses may have underestimated total T cell responses. Higher spike-specific TCR breadth was observed in Ad26.COV2.S recipients than in placebo recipients (P = 0.0014). Vaccine and placebo recipients had comparable non-spike TCR breadth, which fits with the vaccine containing only spike.

To note about this clone: The clone's antigen remains unknown. Qualities for individual bases were not recorded, and no much larger clone is one base off.

Per the publication, the treatment or condition label means: approximately 18 received Ad26.COV2.S at low or high dose, single or two shots; 5 received placebo; per-sample allocation not given. Repertoires of vaccine and placebo recipients were sequenced from samples collected on day 63 after the first injection. Cohort 1b enrolled 25 adults aged 18-55 years at a single site in Boston, USA, between 29 July and 7 August 2020. Ad26.COV2.S consisted of a replication-incompetent adenovirus type 26 vector by which a prefusion-stabilized SARS-CoV-2 spike protein from the original Wuhan strain was expressed. The immunoSEQ Assay was used to sequence TCRbeta CDR3 regions. After extraction, genomic DNA underwent amplification by bias-controlled multiplex PCR, followed by high-throughput sequencing. Under the source paper's analysis protocol: Collapsing and filtering of sequences were performed to quantify the absolute abundance of each unique TCRbeta CDR3 region. T cell fraction was estimated by normalizing TCRbeta template counts to usable DNA, with usable DNA measured through amplification of reference genes found in all nucleated cells. Repertoire TCRs were annotated as SARS-CoV-2-specific by exact matching of V gene, CDR3 amino acid sequence and J gene to a known reactive TCR set. MIRA supplied the reference SARS-CoV-2 TCR set, which was filtered for enrichment in COVID-19-positive ImmuneCODE repertoires so that public or cross-reactive TCRs were removed. Drawing on the MIRA antigens, annotated TCRs were analysed further at the level of specific ORF or position within ORF. Breadth was defined as the number of annotated unique rearrangements divided by the total number of unique productive rearrangements, and depth was defined as the summed frequency of the annotated unique rearrangements. Two-sided Wilcoxon rank-sum tests were applied when comparing TCR breadth between groups. TCRdb provides this immuneACCESS table in a form limited to in-frame rearrangements. Some clones are lacking; in checked studies, under half of them reflect an unresolved V gene, and why the rest are absent is not known. Clone size and V and J calls were adopted from that table, with D and trimming inferred from the DNA. The sample table records 410,000 or so clones; roughly 90% of these occur just once. Together, the top ten hold roughly 1.7% of the sample.

V is cut by 3 bases and J by 2 bases, and the space between the germline ends is 12 bases. The CDR1 and CDR2 encoded by the germline V gene are MDHEN and SYDVKM. The CDR3, from cysteine to phenylalanine, totals 15 residues. This entry keeps only the CDR3 DNA: 45 bases, framed from base 1. This clonotype originated in a person aged 18-60 years who received the Ad26.COV2.S COVID-19 vaccine or a placebo. The V and J genes are TRBV28 and TRBJ2-3; the D gene cannot be resolved reliably. Here the sequenced sample was peripheral blood, taken in a trial of Ad26.COV2.S vaccine versus placebo. This receptor has the CDR3 CASSFLAAATDTQYF. The bases are TGTGCCAGCAGTTTTCTGGCGGCAGCCACAGATACGCAGTATTTT.